These 5 T cell receptor beta chains share one sample of origin, sequenced in a study of identical twins. Each CDR3 protein is one row after TCRdb ran MiXCR on the 5' RACE reads. The table includes some 460,000 distinct CDR3 sequences, approximately 15% detected once. The sample was also reused in another study, on yellow fever vaccine responses in identical twins.

Specimen: CD4+ T cells sorted from blood. The receptors stem from a young woman in good health.

This chain uses TRBV6-5 with TRBJ1-5, with D hard to call. V lost 0 bases to trimming and J lost 10 bases, with 10 bases between them. The V gene's germline CDR1 is MNHEY and CDR2 SVGAGI. The CDR3 contains 13 residues. DNA for the CDR3: TGTGCCAGCAGTTACTCCGTCCTGGGACCCCAGCATTTT. This translates into CASSYSVLGPQHF.

A few counts support this clonotype. This chain connects TRBV5-1 to TRBJ2-5, with D unresolved. Trimming removed 4 bases at V and 4 bases at J, with 17 bases between. Germline CDR1 is SGHRS and CDR2 is YFSETQ. The CDR3 spans 15 residues. The CDR3 sequence is CASSAGDSLGETQYF. As DNA, the CDR3 is TGCGCCAGCAGCGCCGGCGACTCCCTGGGAGAGACCCAGTACTTC. Variable domain in full (rest from reference TRBV5-1 and TRBJ2-5): KAGVTQTPRYLIKTRGQQVTLSCSPISGHRSVSWYQQTPGQGLQFLFEYFSETQRNKGNFPGRFSGRQFSNSRSEMNVSTLELGDSALYLCASSAGDSLGETQYFGPGTRLLVL.

In this sample, this clonotype turned up a few times. The V gene is TRBV12-3 or TRBV12-4, the J gene TRBJ2-7; D gene unclear. Trimming cost V 3 bases and J 6 bases, with 12 bases left between them. CDR3 length: 13 amino acids. The CDR3 nucleotides read TGTGCCAGCAGTTTCGGACGGGCCGGCGAGCAGTACTTC. This encodes CASSFGRAGEQYF.

The sample holds a few counts of this clonotype. The chain has TRBV29-1 and TRBJ2-2; D not certain. Germline lookup yields CDR1 SQVTM and CDR2 ANQGSEA. Between the trimmed V and J ends, which lost 7 bases and 2 bases, there was a span of 5 bases. CDR3 length: 11 residues. The CDR3 sequence is CSGTNTGELFF. CDR3 nucleotides: TGCAGCGGAACAAACACCGGGGAGCTGTTTTTT.

The sample holds many counts of this clonotype. The chain has TRBV29-1 and TRBJ2-1; 8 bases are a match to TRBD2. The junction had 4 bases not matched to a gene; V was cut back by 1 base and J by 2 bases. The length of the CDR3 is 15 residues. Germline V gene data show CDR1 as SQVTM and CDR2 as ANQGSEA. As DNA, the CDR3 is TGCAGCGTTGAAGGCCCAGCGGGGGCCTACAATGAGCAGTTCTTC. It encodes CSVEGPAGAYNEQFF.